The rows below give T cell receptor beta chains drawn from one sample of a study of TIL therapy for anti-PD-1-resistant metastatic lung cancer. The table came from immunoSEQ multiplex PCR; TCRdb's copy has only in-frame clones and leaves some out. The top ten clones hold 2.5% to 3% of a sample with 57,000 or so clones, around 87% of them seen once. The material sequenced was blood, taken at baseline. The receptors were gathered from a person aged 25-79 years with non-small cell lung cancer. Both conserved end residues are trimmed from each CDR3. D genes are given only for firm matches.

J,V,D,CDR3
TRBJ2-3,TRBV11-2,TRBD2,ASSLASGGSTDTQY
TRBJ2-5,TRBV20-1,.,SASEGFTETQY
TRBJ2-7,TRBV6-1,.,ASSEAPMGGSYEQY
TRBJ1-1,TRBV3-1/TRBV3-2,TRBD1,ASSRGKLDREAF
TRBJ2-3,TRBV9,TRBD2,ASSVTSATDTQY
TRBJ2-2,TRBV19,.,ASTPGVGELF
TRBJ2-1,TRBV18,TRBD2,ASSPPSGTLLYNEQF
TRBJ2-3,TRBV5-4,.,ASSIGTFPTDTQY
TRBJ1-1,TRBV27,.,ASSHQGLNTEAF
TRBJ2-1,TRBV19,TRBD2,ASSIRSGGLPYNEQF
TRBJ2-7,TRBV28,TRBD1,ASSVPGQGAEQY
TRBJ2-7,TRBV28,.,ASSGGVSRSYEQY
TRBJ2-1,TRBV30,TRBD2,AWLPLMTSGVHNEQF
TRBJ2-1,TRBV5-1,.,ASSPGMGVGVPNEQF
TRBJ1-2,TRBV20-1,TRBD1,SANDRGTNYGYT
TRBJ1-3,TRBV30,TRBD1,AWSGTGHSGNTIY
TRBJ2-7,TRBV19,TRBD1,ASSNAGTGAYEQY
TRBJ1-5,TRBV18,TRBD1,ASSPGQGSNQPQH
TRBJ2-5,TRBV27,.,ASSLWPQETQY
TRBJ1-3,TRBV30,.,AWLPRDATGNTIY
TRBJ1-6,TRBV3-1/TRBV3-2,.,ASSHANTGTSQSLH
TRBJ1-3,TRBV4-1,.,ASSQSREGGGVGSGNTIY
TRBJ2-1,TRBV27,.,AQHPREFVSHAAPRYYNEQF
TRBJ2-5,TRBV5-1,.,ASSLQDMGRGETQY
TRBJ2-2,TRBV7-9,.,ASSLGWGNTGELF
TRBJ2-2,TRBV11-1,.,ASSLAPGKVLTGELF
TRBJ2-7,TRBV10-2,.,ASSRGPSGYEQY
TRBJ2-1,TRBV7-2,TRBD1,ASSSGIRTGEQF
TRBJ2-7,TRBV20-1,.,SASFSGANYEQY
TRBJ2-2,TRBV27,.,ASSLWVNTGELF
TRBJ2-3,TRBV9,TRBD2,ASSIGTSGGAGDTQY
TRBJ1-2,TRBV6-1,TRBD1,ASSEADRGYGYT
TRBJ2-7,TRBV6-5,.,ASSPLTETYEQY
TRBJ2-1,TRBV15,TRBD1,ATSARQGAFNEQF
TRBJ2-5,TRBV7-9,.,ASSLVILREALGETQY
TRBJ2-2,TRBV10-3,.,AISRDGELF
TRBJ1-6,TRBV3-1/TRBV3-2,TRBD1,ASSPGGSSPLH
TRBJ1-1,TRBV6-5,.,ASSTQVPFPEAF
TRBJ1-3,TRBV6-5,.,ASSYSFRSSGNTIY
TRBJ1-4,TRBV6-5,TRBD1,ASTDQGAQYEKLF
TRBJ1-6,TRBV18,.,ASSQGRPEINSPLH
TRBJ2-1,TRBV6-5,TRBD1,ASSRDRGTYNEQF
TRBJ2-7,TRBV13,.,ASSPADRYEQY
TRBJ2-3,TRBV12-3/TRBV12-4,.,ASGHVTDTQY
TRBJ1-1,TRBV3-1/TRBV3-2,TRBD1,ASSQGQGGTEAF
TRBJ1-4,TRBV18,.,ASSIRETNEKLF
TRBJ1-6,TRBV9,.,ASSVEAHLDNSPLH
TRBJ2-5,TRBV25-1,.,ASAGYQETQY